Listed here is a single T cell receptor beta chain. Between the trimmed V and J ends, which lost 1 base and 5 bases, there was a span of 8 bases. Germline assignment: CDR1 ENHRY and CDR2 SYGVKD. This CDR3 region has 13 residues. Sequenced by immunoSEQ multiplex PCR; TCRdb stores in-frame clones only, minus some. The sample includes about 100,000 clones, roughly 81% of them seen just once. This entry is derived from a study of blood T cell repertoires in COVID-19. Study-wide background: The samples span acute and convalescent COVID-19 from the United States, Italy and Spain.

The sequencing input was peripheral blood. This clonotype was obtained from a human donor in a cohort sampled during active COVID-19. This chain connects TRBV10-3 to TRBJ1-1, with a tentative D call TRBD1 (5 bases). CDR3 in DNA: TGTGCCATCAGTGAGTTGGGGGGAACTGAAGCTTTCTTT. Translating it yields CAISELGGTEAFF.